The 22 T cell receptor beta chains below all came from one sample that was sequenced in a study of CD8 T cells in Susac syndrome. RNA totalling 0.5 to 1 ug underwent reverse transcription with random hexamers. Using its own MiXCR run on the immunoSEQ multiplex PCR reads, TCRdb lists one record per CDR3 protein. The data contain 300,000 or so distinct CDR3 sequences, 92% of them seen just once; the ten biggest clones take up about 0.063%. Source material: CD4+ T cells from PBMCs. These receptors were collected from a human donor with multiple sclerosis.

The V gene is TRBV18, the J gene TRBJ2-3, with unresolved D. Trimming stripped 3 bases from V and 10 bases from J, with 14 bases between. The CDR3 covers 13 residues. CDR1 and CDR2 (germline): KGHSH, LQKENI. The CDR3 nucleotides read TGTGCCAGCTCACCCCCATCCCGGGCAGCGCAGTATTTT. It encodes CASSPPSRAAQYF.

The chain combines TRBV6-5 with TRBJ1-2; D is unresolved. The CDR3 sequence is 15 residues long. CDR1 and CDR2 (germline): MNHEY, SVGAGI. Trimming removed 0 bases from V and 7 bases from J, with 15 bases in between. Here the CDR3 reads CASSYSRKVSSGYTF. CDR3 coding DNA: TGTGCCAGCAGTTACTCGAGAAAGGTATCGAGTGGCTACACCTTC.

V is TRBV30 and J is TRBJ2-3, with a tentative D call TRBD2 (5 bases). V lost 2 bases and J lost 6, with 24 bases in between. The CDR3 length is 17 residues. Looked up from germline, CDR1 is GTSNPN and CDR2 is SVGIG (reference sequence). The CDR3 sequence is CAWSTGSLGARADTQYF. The CDR3 DNA reads as TGTGCCTGGAGTACTGGTAGCCTGGGAGCCCGGGCCGATACGCAGTATTTT.

The chain is built from TRBV27 and TRBJ1-2; TRBD1 matches 8 bases. This CDR3 spans 16 amino acids. The ends lost 6 bases at V and 3 bases at J; junction bases unmatched: 12. In germline, CDR1 is MNHEY, CDR2 SMNVEV (reference sequence). Here the CDR3 DNA reads TGTGCCAGCAGGAAAAATCCGGGACAGGACTACTATGGCTACACCTTC. Amino acid sequence: CASRKNPGQDYYGYTF.

J is TRBJ1-3 and V is TRBV27; the D is unclear. Germline V CDR1 and CDR2: MNHEY, SMNVEV (reference sequence). Between the trimmed V and J ends, which lost 5 bases and 4 bases, there was a span of 9 bases. The CDR3 is made up of 13 amino acids. CDR3 coding DNA: TGTGCCAGCAGTCCCTTTCTGGGAAACACCATATATTTT. It encodes CASSPFLGNTIYF.

CDR3 residues: CASSPWGARAFF. The DNA for the CDR3 is TGTGCCAGCAGTCCATGGGGGGCGAGGGCTTTCTTT. V and J are TRBV12-3 or TRBV12-4 and TRBJ1-1; tentative D call: TRBD1 (6 bases). V was pared by 5 bases and J by 11 bases, with 15 bases between. The CDR3 loop spans 12 amino acids.

Comment on this clonotype: An end of the junction differs from the germline gene, which may be a read error. The chain combines TRBV7-7 with TRBJ2-5, with TRBD2 matching 14 bases. Looked up from germline, CDR1 is SSHAT and CDR2 is FNYEAQ (reference sequence). The CDR3 covers 14 residues. CDR3 protein: CASSRTSGGETQYF. The CDR3 region has the DNA TGTGCTAGCAGTCGGACTAGCGGGGGGGAGACCCAGTACTTC.

CDR3 amino acids: CSASGQLNTEAFF. The CDR3 DNA follows: TGCAGTGCTAGTGGCCAGCTGAACACTGAAGCTTTCTTT. J is TRBJ1-1 and V is TRBV20-1, with D hard to call. The CDR3 is 13 amino acids. V gave up 3 bases and J gave up 0 bases, with 8 bases separating them. Germline-derived CDR1 and CDR2 are DFQATT and SNEGSKA (reference sequence).

V gene TRBV6-6 combines with J gene TRBJ2-5; the match to TRBD2 covers 7 bases. CDR3 length equals 13 residues. Germline loops: CDR1 MNHNY, CDR2 SVGAGI (reference sequence). The V gene end was trimmed by 5 bases and the J gene end by 5 bases; junction bases not matched to a gene: 5. CDR3: CASSPAGEETQYF. The CDR3 nucleotides are TGTGCCAGCAGTCCCGCGGGGGAGGAGACCCAGTACTTC.

This chain joins TRBV5-4 and TRBJ2-6; TRBD1 matches 9 bases. In germline, CDR1 is SGHNT, CDR2 YYREEE (reference sequence). V lost 3 bases, J lost 2 bases, and 12 bases stayed unmatched. CDR3 length equals 19 residues. The CDR3 nucleotides read TGTGCCAGCAGCTCCCTAAGGGGGACAGGGTCACCTGGGGCCAACGTCCTGACTTTC. This codes for CASSSLRGTGSPGANVLTF.

The chain couples TRBV3-1 to TRBJ2-5; D uncertain. The CDR3 totals 13 residues. Germline V CDR1 and CDR2: LGHDT, YNNKEL (reference sequence). Trimming took off 0 bases at V and 7 bases at J, with 9 bases between the two ends. In DNA form, the CDR3 reads TGTGCCAGCAGCCAAGAGCGTCGGGTGACCCAGTACTTC. Translated: CASSQERRVTQYF.

The rearrangement joins TRBV30 to TRBJ1-1, with TRBD1 identical over 9 bases. The CDR3 is 13 residues long. Trimming cost V 5 bases and J 3 bases; bases outside gene matches: 4. Germline assignment: CDR1 GTSNPN and CDR2 SVGIG (reference sequence). This CDR3 reads CAWGTGRYTEAFF. The DNA of the CDR3 is TGTGCCTGGGGGACAGGGCGGTACACTGAAGCTTTCTTT.

V gene TRBV6-5 combines with J gene TRBJ2-7, with 16 bases that match TRBD2. Germline V gene sequence: CDR1 MNHEY, CDR2 SVGAGI. This CDR3 comprises 16 residues. V was clipped by 2 bases and J by 7 bases; unmatched bases: 5. The CDR3 bases are TGTGCCAGCAGTTACGGGGGGACTAGCGGGAGGGGAGAGCAGTACTTC. The encoded protein is CASSYGGTSGRGEQYF.

This chain connects TRBV2 to TRBJ1-3; D is possibly TRBD1 (6 bases). Trimming cost V 1 base and J 2 bases, with 15 bases left between them. CDR1 SNHLY and CDR2 FYNNEI come from the germline V gene. This CDR3 has 17 amino acids. CDR3 coding DNA: TGTGCCAGCAGTGAAGGTCTGGACAGCCATACTGGAAACACCATATATTTT. Its protein is CASSEGLDSHTGNTIYF.

This clonotype was counted once. CDR3 loop: CATSRDGIYGYTF. In DNA, the CDR3 is TGTGCCACCAGCAGAGATGGGATTTATGGCTACACCTTC. The chain joins TRBV15 to TRBJ1-2; D unclear. Germline V lookup: CDR1 LNHNV, CDR2 YYDKDF (reference sequence). The CDR3 length is 13 residues. With 0 bases removed from V and 5 bases from J, the gap between germline ends came to 7 bases.

The chain combines TRBV15 with TRBJ2-6, with D perhaps TRBD2 (6 bases). CDR1 and CDR2 from the germline V gene are LNHNV and YYDKDF (reference sequence). The V end was cut by 5 bases, the J end by 9 bases, with 11 bases between. This CDR3 spans 13 amino acids. The CDR3 DNA reads as TGTGCCACCAGCCCGGGGGTGGTCAACGTCCTGACTTTC. It encodes CATSPGVVNVLTF.

The CDR3 protein is CASSYGQTHGYTF. DNA of the CDR3: TGTGCCAGCAGTTACGGGCAGACGCACGGCTACACCTTC. This sequence joins TRBV6-6 and TRBJ1-2; D unresolved. Trimming removed 2 bases from V and 8 bases from J, with 12 bases in between. The CDR3 runs 13 residues. CDR1 and CDR2 from the germline V gene are MNHNY and SVGAGI (reference sequence).

The V gene is TRBV20-1, the J gene TRBJ2-1; 8 bases match TRBD1. Per the germline V gene, CDR1 is DFQATT and CDR2 is SNEGSKA (reference sequence). CDR3 size: 13 residues. V shed 6 bases and J 9 bases; nucleotides not matched to a gene: 10. The CDR3 DNA is TGCAGTGCCCCCGGACAGGGCGGCGGTGAGCAGTTCTTC. Protein: CSAPGQGGGEQFF.

The chain is built from TRBV6-9 and TRBJ2-7; possible D gene TRBD2, 6 bases. CDR1 MNHGY and CDR2 SVAAGI come from the germline V gene. V dropped 2 bases and J dropped 2 bases, with 16 bases sitting between them. The CDR3 sequence is 16 residues long. Here the CDR3 DNA reads TGTGCCAGCAGTTATCGGGCGGGAAGAAGCACCTACGAGCAGTACTTC. Protein product: CASSYRAGRSTYEQYF.

Only one count was recorded for this clonotype. This sequence joins TRBV29-1 and TRBJ1-2; D call uncertain. CDR1 and CDR2 (germline): SQVTM, ANQGSEA. V shed 1 base and J shed 2 bases, with 14 bases lying between them. The CDR3 has 15 amino acids. The CDR3 region has the DNA TGCAGCGTTGAAGCCCAGGAACTGCGAAACTATGGCTACACCTTC. This codes for CSVEAQELRNYGYTF.

The DNA of the CDR3 is TGTGCCAGCAGCCAAGAGGCTAGCGGGAGAGCTACGCAGTATTTT. This sequence encodes CASSQEASGRATQYF. The rearrangement links TRBV7-2 to TRBJ2-3; 10 bases agree with TRBD2. The trim removed 5 bases at V and 8 bases at J, leaving 10 bases unmatched. The CDR3 extends over 15 amino acids. Per germline, CDR1 SGHTA and CDR2 FQGNSA.

The V call is TRBV7-9, the J call TRBJ1-1; 7 nucleotides match TRBD1. Trimming took 5 bases from V and 4 from J; bases not matched to a gene: 22. The CDR3 is 19 amino acids. The germline gives CDR1 SEHNR, CDR2 FQNEAQ (reference sequence). The CDR3 DNA reads TGTGCCAGCAGCCCCCCAGGGCTCTCGCTCAGGGGGTCGGGCACTGAAGCTTTCTTT. Translation: CASSPPGLSLRGSGTEAFF.